This TCR beta chain was observed in a study of cytomegalovirus exposure and HLA in healthy donors. The CDR3 extends over 17 amino acids. V was pared by 2 bases and J by 0 bases, with 11 bases between. From germline, CDR1 is SEHNR and CDR2 FQNEAQ (reference sequence). Regarding donors, all were healthy bone marrow donors. The PCR was carried out with 60 Vbeta primers and 13 Jbeta primers. Some clones are missing from TCRdb's copy, which holds only in-frame ones; the method was immunoSEQ multiplex PCR. The sample holds more than 90,000 clones. The sequenced sample consisted of PBMCs. This clonotype was sampled from a man aged 35 to 55 in good health and CMV-seropositive. This sequence joins TRBV7-9 and TRBJ2-6, with D unresolved. The CDR3 nucleotides read TGTGCCAGCAGCTTACGACGACAAACCTCTGGGGCCAACGTCCTGACTTTC. This encodes CASSLRRQTSGANVLTF.